These T cell receptor beta chains were read from a single sample in a study of T cell repertoires in cytomegalovirus infection. TCRdb re-derived calls from the reads in MiXCR, one entry per CDR3 protein. The top ten clones hold around 15% of a sample with about 920,000 distinct CDR3 sequences, around 31% of them seen once. These TCRs' antigens remain unknown. Sample: cultured CD8+ T cells from PBMCs, taken from culture after CMV antigen stimulation. The receptors were sampled from a human donor in good health (CMV status not recorded). Some clones in this sample may be carry-over from other donors' samples. CDR3s include the opening cysteine and the closing phenylalanine or tryptophan. The D gene is left open where the match is weak. Where a row states a size, it is once, few, many or the class of an expanded clone; other rows omit it.

cdr3_length: 12
v_call: TRBV6-6
j_call: TRBJ2-1
clone_size: few
d_call: .
cdr3_aa: CASTQYYNEQFF
cdr3_nt: TGTGCCAGCACCCAATATTACAATGAGCAGTTCTTC

cdr3_length: 20
v_call: TRBV12-3/TRBV12-4
j_call: TRBJ2-4
clone_size: many
d_call: .
cdr3_aa: CASSLKKTRPDSQAKNIQYF
cdr3_nt: TGTGCCAGCAGTTTGAAAAAGACCCGGCCGGACAGCCAAGCCAAAAACATTCAGTACTTC

cdr3_length: 16
v_call: TRBV5-1
j_call: TRBJ1-6
clone_size: .
d_call: .
cdr3_aa: CASSLEYGGEDSPLHF
cdr3_nt: TGCGCCAGCAGCTTGGAGTATGGGGGCGAAGATTCACCCCTCCACTTT

cdr3_length: 15
v_call: TRBV7-3
j_call: TRBJ2-5
clone_size: once
d_call: .
cdr3_aa: CASSPRGGASQTQYF
cdr3_nt: TGTGCCAGCAGCCCTAGAGGGGGGGCTTCACAGACCCAGTACTTC

cdr3_length: 17
v_call: TRBV7-6
j_call: TRBJ2-2
clone_size: few
d_call: .
cdr3_aa: CASSPYEEGGPSGELFF
cdr3_nt: TGTGCCAGCAGCCCATACGAGGAAGGGGGGCCGTCCGGGGAGCTGTTTTTT

cdr3_length: 14
v_call: TRBV4-1
j_call: TRBJ1-2
clone_size: few
d_call: .
cdr3_aa: CASSQNLGTYGYTF
cdr3_nt: TGCGCCAGCAGCCAAAATCTCGGTACCTATGGCTACACCTTC

cdr3_length: 18
v_call: TRBV27
j_call: TRBJ1-1
clone_size: .
d_call: .
cdr3_aa: CASSVLPLRTQMGTEAFF
cdr3_nt: TGTGCCAGCAGTGTATTACCTTTGAGGACTCAAATGGGCACTGAAGCTTTCTTT

cdr3_length: 16
v_call: TRBV7-6
j_call: TRBJ2-2
clone_size: many
d_call: .
cdr3_aa: CASSPGSRGGTGELFF
cdr3_nt: TGTGCCAGCAGCCCTGGATCCAGGGGGGGAACCGGGGAGCTGTTTTTT

cdr3_length: 17
v_call: TRBV7-9
j_call: TRBJ1-4
clone_size: .
d_call: .
cdr3_aa: CASSLLFPGLGSEKLFF
cdr3_nt: TGTGCCAGCAGCTTATTATTCCCAGGACTCGGATCAGAAAAACTGTTTTTT

cdr3_length: 16
v_call: TRBV10-3
j_call: TRBJ2-1
clone_size: .
d_call: .
cdr3_aa: CTISESRFSSYNEQFF
cdr3_nt: TGTACCATCAGTGAGTCCAGGTTCAGCTCCTACAATGAGCAGTTCTTC

cdr3_length: 14
v_call: TRBV29-1
j_call: TRBJ2-7
clone_size: .
d_call: TRBD2
cdr3_aa: CSVEELAGGYEQYF
cdr3_nt: TGCAGCGTTGAGGAACTAGCGGGGGGCTACGAGCAGTACTTC

cdr3_length: 15
v_call: TRBV10-2
j_call: TRBJ1-5
clone_size: many
d_call: .
cdr3_aa: CASSERGRAARPQHF
cdr3_nt: TGCGCCAGCAGCGAACGAGGAAGGGCCGCTCGGCCCCAGCATTTT

cdr3_length: 14
v_call: TRBV6-2/TRBV6-3
j_call: TRBJ2-4
clone_size: .
d_call: .
cdr3_aa: CASSYGSAKNIQYF
cdr3_nt: TGTGCCAGCAGTTACGGGAGTGCCAAAAACATTCAGTACTTC

cdr3_length: 14
v_call: TRBV11-2
j_call: TRBJ2-1
clone_size: few
d_call: TRBD2
cdr3_aa: CASSPGLVYNEQFF
cdr3_nt: TGTGCCAGCAGCCCGGGACTAGTCTACAATGAGCAGTTCTTC

cdr3_length: 16
v_call: TRBV2
j_call: TRBJ2-4
clone_size: few
d_call: .
cdr3_aa: CASSEWVDWSSKIQYF
cdr3_nt: TGTGCCAGCAGTGAATGGGTAGATTGGAGTTCGAAGATTCAGTACTTC

cdr3_length: 15
v_call: TRBV12-3/TRBV12-4
j_call: TRBJ2-3
clone_size: .
d_call: .
cdr3_aa: CASRNSGASTDTQYF
cdr3_nt: TGTGCCAGCAGGAATAGCGGAGCCTCCACAGATACGCAGTATTTT

cdr3_length: 14
v_call: TRBV19
j_call: TRBJ2-2
clone_size: few
d_call: .
cdr3_aa: CASSIVDGGGELFF
cdr3_nt: TGTGCCAGTAGTATAGTGGACGGAGGCGGGGAGCTGTTTTTT

cdr3_length: 19
v_call: TRBV5-1
j_call: TRBJ2-1
clone_size: few
d_call: .
cdr3_aa: CASSLGQGSSRWRAKKQFF
cdr3_nt: TGCGCCAGCAGCTTGGGCCAGGGTTCGAGTAGATGGAGGGCCAAAAAGCAGTTCTTC

cdr3_length: 17
v_call: TRBV7-6
j_call: TRBJ1-5
clone_size: .
d_call: .
cdr3_aa: CASSLAVDITKREPQHF
cdr3_nt: TGTGCCAGCAGCTTAGCTGTGGACATTACAAAGAGGGAGCCCCAGCATTTT

cdr3_length: 13
v_call: TRBV15
j_call: TRBJ1-2
clone_size: .
d_call: .
cdr3_aa: CATSRLLIDGYTF
cdr3_nt: TGTGCCACCAGCCGTTTATTAATCGATGGCTACACCTTC

cdr3_length: 14
v_call: TRBV28
j_call: TRBJ2-1
clone_size: few
d_call: .
cdr3_aa: CASSLRGSDNEQFF
cdr3_nt: TGTGCCAGCAGTTTGAGGGGATCGGACAATGAGCAGTTCTTC

cdr3_length: 16
v_call: TRBV4-1
j_call: TRBJ2-3
clone_size: .
d_call: TRBD2
cdr3_aa: CASSLRTSGITDTQYF
cdr3_nt: TGCGCCAGCAGCCTCCGGACTAGCGGTATCACAGATACGCAGTATTTT

cdr3_length: 14
v_call: TRBV7-9
j_call: TRBJ2-3
clone_size: .
d_call: .
cdr3_aa: CASSSDGGLDTQYF
cdr3_nt: TGTGCCAGCAGCTCGGACGGGGGGCTAGATACGCAGTATTTT

cdr3_length: 20
v_call: TRBV7-3
j_call: TRBJ1-6
clone_size: .
d_call: .
cdr3_aa: CACSLRRFGEGSSYNSPLHF
cdr3_nt: TGTGCCTGCAGCTTAAGACGGTTCGGGGAGGGTAGCTCCTATAATTCACCCCTCCACTTT

cdr3_length: 14
v_call: TRBV2
j_call: TRBJ1-6
clone_size: few
d_call: .
cdr3_aa: CASSEWGNNSPLHF
cdr3_nt: TGTGCCAGCAGTGAATGGGGAAATAATTCACCCCTCCACTTT

cdr3_length: 16
v_call: TRBV9
j_call: TRBJ1-2
clone_size: few
d_call: .
cdr3_aa: CASRDRDATSLDGYTF
cdr3_nt: TGTGCCAGCAGGGACCGGGACGCTACCAGCCTAGATGGCTACACCTTC

cdr3_length: 16
v_call: TRBV6-1
j_call: TRBJ1-5
clone_size: .
d_call: .
cdr3_aa: CANSDPRRYSNQPQHF
cdr3_nt: TGTGCCAACAGTGACCCAAGACGGTATAGCAATCAGCCCCAGCATTTT

cdr3_length: 16
v_call: TRBV25-1
j_call: TRBJ1-3
clone_size: .
d_call: .
cdr3_aa: CASSGYVNSQGNTIYF
cdr3_nt: TGTGCCAGCAGTGGATATGTAAACAGCCAGGGAAACACCATATATTTT

cdr3_length: 14
v_call: TRBV7-6
j_call: TRBJ2-3
clone_size: many
d_call: .
cdr3_aa: CASSATIGTDTQYF
cdr3_nt: TGTGCCAGCAGCGCAACGATTGGCACAGATACGCAGTATTTT

cdr3_length: 14
v_call: TRBV27
j_call: TRBJ1-1
clone_size: .
d_call: .
cdr3_aa: CASSLGTWGTEAFF
cdr3_nt: TGTGCCAGCAGTCTTGGGACCTGGGGGACTGAAGCTTTCTTT

cdr3_length: 13
v_call: TRBV12-5
j_call: TRBJ2-1
clone_size: .
d_call: .
cdr3_aa: CASGLGGGVEQFF
cdr3_nt: TGTGCTAGTGGTTTGGGGGGCGGGGTTGAGCAGTTCTTC